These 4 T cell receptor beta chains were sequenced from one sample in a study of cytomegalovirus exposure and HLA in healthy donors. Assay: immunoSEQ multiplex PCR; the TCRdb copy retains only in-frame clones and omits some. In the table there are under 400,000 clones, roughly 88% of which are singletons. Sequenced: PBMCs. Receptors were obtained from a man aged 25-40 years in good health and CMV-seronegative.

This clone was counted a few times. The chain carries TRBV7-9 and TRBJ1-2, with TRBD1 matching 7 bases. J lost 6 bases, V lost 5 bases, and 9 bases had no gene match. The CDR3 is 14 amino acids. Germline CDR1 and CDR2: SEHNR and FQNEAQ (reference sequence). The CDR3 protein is CASSLGGGGDGYTF. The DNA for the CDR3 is TGTGCCAGCAGCCTAGGGGGCGGGGGCGATGGCTACACCTTC.

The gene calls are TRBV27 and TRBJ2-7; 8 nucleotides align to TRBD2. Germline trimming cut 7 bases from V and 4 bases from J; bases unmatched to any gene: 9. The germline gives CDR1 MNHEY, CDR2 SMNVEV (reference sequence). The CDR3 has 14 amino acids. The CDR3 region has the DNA TGTGCCAGCAAGAGAGCGGGGGCGATATACGAGCAGTACTTC. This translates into CASKRAGAIYEQYF.

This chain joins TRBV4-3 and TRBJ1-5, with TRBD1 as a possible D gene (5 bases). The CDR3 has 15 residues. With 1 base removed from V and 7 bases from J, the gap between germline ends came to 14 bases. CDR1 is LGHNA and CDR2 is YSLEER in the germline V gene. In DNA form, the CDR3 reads TGCGCCAGCAGCCAAGGGCTAGGGGCTCGCCAGCCCCAGCATTTT. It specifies CASSQGLGARQPQHF.

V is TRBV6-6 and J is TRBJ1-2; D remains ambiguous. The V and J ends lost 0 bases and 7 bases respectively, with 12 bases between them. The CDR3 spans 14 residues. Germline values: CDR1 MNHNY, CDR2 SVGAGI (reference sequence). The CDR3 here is CASSYSRRRGGYTF. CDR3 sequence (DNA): TGTGCCAGCAGTTACTCGAGGCGTCGGGGTGGCTACACCTTC.